This passage covers 14 T cell receptor beta chains from one sample sequenced in a study of blood T cell repertoires in COVID-19. Method: immunoSEQ multiplex PCR; TCRdb's copy keeps in-frame clones and lacks some. The sample has 170,000 or so clones; around nine tenths are singletons. The source material was peripheral blood. These TCRs come from an older woman with COVID-19, enrolled during active disease.

The rearrangement joins TRBV9 to TRBJ2-5; D unresolved. Germline-derived CDR1 and CDR2 are SGDLS and YYNGEE. There are 14 residues in the CDR3. V lost 4 bases and J lost 2, with 12 bases in between. This CDR3 reads CASSLGQIQETQYF. CDR3 coding DNA: TGTGCCAGCAGCCTGGGCCAGATACAAGAGACCCAGTACTTC. The full variable domain, with the rest looked up from reference TRBV9 and TRBJ2-5, is DSGVTQTPKHLITATGQRVTLRCSPRSGDLSVYWYQQSLDQGLQFLIQYYNGEERAKGNILERFSAQQFPDLHSELNLSSLELGDSALYFCASSLGQIQETQYFGPGTRLLVL.

The genes are TRBV6-7 and TRBJ2-5; D may be TRBD2 (5 bases). TRBV6-7 is an ORF, with its function uncertain. This CDR3 spans 12 amino acids. Between the trimmed V and J ends, which lost 10 bases and 2 bases, there was a span of 11 bases. This CDR3 is CATCRGQETQYF. The CDR3 nucleotides read TGTGCCACTTGTCGAGGGCAAGAGACCCAGTACTTC.

The chain recombines TRBV27 with TRBJ2-7; D is possibly TRBD1 (6 bases). Germline V lookup: CDR1 MNHEY, CDR2 SMNVEV (reference sequence). The CDR3 consists of 11 residues. Deletions cut 7 bases from V and 6 bases from J, with 10 bases between. The CDR3 coding sequence is TGTGCCAGCAAGAACAGGGTCGAGCAGTACTTC. Encoded protein: CASKNRVEQYF.

This chain links TRBV4-1 with TRBJ2-7, with TRBD1 as a possible D gene (5 bases). Trimming left V 0 bases short and J 7 bases short, with 16 bases between. The germline V gene encodes CDR1 MGHRA and CDR2 YSYEKL. The CDR3 spans 15 residues. The CDR3 protein is CASSQDLEGVREQYF. CDR3 nucleotide sequence: TGCGCCAGCAGCCAAGATCTGGAAGGGGTAAGGGAGCAGTACTTC.

This sequence joins TRBV2 and TRBJ2-1; D possibly corresponds to TRBD1 (6 bases). CDR3 size: 15 residues. Germline V gene data show CDR1 as SNHLY and CDR2 as FYNNEI. V lost 7 bases and J 8 bases, leaving 21 bases between the germline ends. CDR3 coding DNA: TGTGCCAGCATGCCAGGACAGTTTGGTACGTATGAGCAGTTCTTC. Translation gives CASMPGQFGTYEQFF.

The chain carries TRBV10-3 and TRBJ2-1; TRBD2 aligns across 9 bases. Losses at the gene ends were 6 bases for V and 4 bases for J; bases not matched to a gene: 7. From germline, CDR1 is ENHRY and CDR2 SYGVKD. The CDR3 is 15 residues long. This chain's CDR3 is CAISPQAGGYNEQFF. The CDR3 DNA reads TGTGCCATCAGCCCCCAAGCGGGAGGTTACAATGAGCAGTTCTTC.

The genes are TRBV7-6 and TRBJ1-2, with 9 bases aligning to TRBD1. V trimming: 1 base; J trimming: 8 bases; junction bases outside the gene matches: 2. This CDR3 spans 13 amino acids. Germline V CDR1 and CDR2: SGHVS, FNYEAQ. The CDR3 here is CASSLDRGQGYTF. CDR3 coding DNA: TGTGCCAGCAGCTTAGACAGGGGGCAAGGCTACACCTTC.

The genes are TRBV7-9 and TRBJ2-3; 14 positions match TRBD2. CDR3 length: 16 amino acids. Germline-derived CDR1 and CDR2 are SEHNR and FQNEAQ (reference sequence). With 5 bases clipped from V and 2 bases from J, the junction kept 3 bases outside the gene matches. CDR3: CASSLTSGRDTDTQYF. The CDR3 nucleotides read TGTGCCAGCAGCCTGACTAGCGGGAGGGACACAGATACGCAGTATTTT.

The V call is TRBV3-1 (or the pseudogene TRBV3-2), the J call TRBJ2-1, with TRBD2 matching over 8 bases. CDR1 and CDR2 (germline): LGHDT, YNNKEL (reference sequence). The CDR3 has 15 residues. V gave up 0 bases and J gave up 3 bases; unmatched junction bases: 1. This CDR3 is CASSQDSGSYNEQFF. For the CDR3, the DNA is TGTGCCAGCAGCCAAGACAGCGGGAGCTACAATGAGCAGTTCTTC.

The rearrangement uses TRBV27 and TRBJ2-3; 14 bases map to TRBD2. CDR1 is MNHEY, CDR2 SMNVEV, per germline (reference sequence). This CDR3 region has 15 residues. The trim removed 6 bases at V and 5 bases at J, leaving 4 bases unmatched. The CDR3 loop reads CASRDGTSGRDTQYF. The CDR3 nucleotides read TGTGCCAGCAGAGACGGGACTAGCGGGAGAGATACGCAGTATTTT.

The V gene is TRBV5-1, the J gene TRBJ2-5; 10 bases line up with TRBD2. V was clipped by 4 bases and J by 5 bases; unmatched bases: 11. Germline CDR1 SGHRS, CDR2 YFSETQ. The length of the CDR3 is 16 residues. CDR3 loop: CASSRLAGVVGETQYF. In DNA, the CDR3 is TGCGCCAGCAGCCGTCTAGCGGGAGTAGTTGGGGAGACCCAGTACTTC.

In its sample, this clone was seen once. The CDR3 region is CASTITRNQPQHF. CDR3 nucleotide sequence: TGTGCCAGCACCATAACGCGGAATCAGCCCCAGCATTTT. This rearrangement joins TRBV6-6 to TRBJ1-5; no reliable D call. The CDR3 has 13 residues. With 7 bases removed from V and 4 bases from J, the gap between germline ends came to 11 bases. The germline V gene has CDR1 MNHNY and CDR2 SVGAGI (reference sequence).

This rearrangement joins TRBV7-3 to TRBJ1-1, with a weak D call TRBD1 (6 bases). The CDR3 is 15 amino acids. V lost 1 base, J lost 1 base, and 10 bases lay in between. The V gene's germline CDR1 is SGHTA and CDR2 FQGTGA. CDR3 protein: CASSLSPTGNTEAFF. In DNA, the CDR3 is TGTGCCAGCAGCTTAAGCCCGACAGGGAACACTGAAGCTTTCTTT.

V and J are TRBV20-1 and TRBJ2-1; TRBD2 matches 11 bases. The junction had 6 bases not matched to a gene; V was cut back by 3 bases and J by 8 bases. Germline V gene lookup returns CDR1 DFQATT and CDR2 SNEGSKA (reference sequence). The CDR3 spans 14 residues. In nucleotides, the CDR3 is TGCAGTGCTAGTCCTAGCGGGAGGTCTTATGAGCAGTTCTTC. Translating gives CSASPSGRSYEQFF.